This T cell receptor (beta chain) was profiled in a study of blood T cell repertoires in COVID-19 (dated by TCRdb to the early 2020s). Turning to the overall study: Samples from collaborators originated in the United States, Italy and Spain and spanned both the acute and convalescent phases of COVID-19. The prospective study material was composed of cDNA or gDNA derived from T cells, B-cell-depleted T cells, or PBMCs. The dataset comprised deeply sampled blood TCRbeta repertoires from subjects exposed to, actively infected with, or recovered from COVID-19. The repertoires were released in a freely available public database meant as a resource for research on the immune response to SARS-CoV-2. Samples came from the ongoing ImmuneRACE study (first 160 participants) plus 1,254 subjects from 6 global collaborators. A de-identified subject ID, COVID-19 status, age in years and sex were almost always included in the sample metadata. Where available, HLA class I and class II types were taken from metadata supplied by the sample provider and were not determined by assay-based typing. On the study overall, not on this receptor specifically: The quantity of clinical and demographic metadata differed by source and by participant and was supplied without curation.

Participants in the prospective study were enrolled through a virtual design, were aged roughly 18 to 90 years, and lived in 24 United States geographic areas. To assign participants to cohorts, the prospective study relied on clinical history that participants themselves reported in a screening survey and a study questionnaire. Each participant in the prospective study had whole blood, serum and a nasopharyngeal or oropharyngeal swab collected by mobile phlebotomists. Prospective study participants could optionally give additional blood draws and questionnaires over an approximately 2-month period. Blood samples from the prospective study were shipped frozen or at room temperature prior to DNA extraction. TCRbeta CDR3 regions were amplified from genomic DNA using the immunoSEQ Assay, a bias-controlled multiplex PCR. The published analysis was carried out like this. Within the assay, amplification of reference gene primers was used to estimate how many nucleated cells each sample contained. To quantify the absolute abundance of each unique TCRbeta CDR3 rearrangement, sequence reads were collapsed and filtered. For each sample, productive Simpson clonality was calculated by taking the square root of Simpson's diversity index across productive rearrangements. Sourced from immuneACCESS, this table was stored by TCRdb with only in-frame sequences that have V and J called. A share of the clones is absent; for the studies checked, an unresolved V gene accounts for under half, and the remainder has no known explanation. V and J calls and clone size come straight from that table; D and trimming were deduced from the DNA. For this sample the table gives more than 200,000 clones, of which approximately 80% were detected only once. The top ten clones comprise 4.3% of the sample.

As regards this clone: It lacks a known antigen. The record has no base qualities; no much larger clone is one base away.

The CDR3 numbers 14 residues from cysteine through phenylalanine. Of the read, only the CDR3 DNA is kept; its 42 bases are in frame from base 1. Cut back by 3 bases and 4 bases, the V and J ends lie 12 bases apart. According to the germline V gene, CDR1 reads SGHTA and CDR2 reads FQGTGA. The sequence was obtained from a man aged 25-40 years with acute COVID-19. Sequences were obtained from PBMCs or T cells enriched from blood (not recorded which). This chain is built from TRBV7-3 and TRBJ1-1; perhaps TRBD1 is the D gene, with 5 bases matching. CDR3 loop: CASSFTGDGTEAFF. In nucleotide form, the sequence is TGTGCCAGCAGCTTCACAGGTGACGGCACTGAAGCTTTCTTT.